This is a list of T cell receptor beta chains from one sample in a study of blood T cell repertoires in COVID-19. Clones were sequenced by immunoSEQ multiplex PCR, and TCRdb holds only the in-frame ones, with some missing. The sample includes roughly 80,000 clones, about 81% of them seen just once. What was sequenced was peripheral blood. The source is a human donor in a cohort sampled during active COVID-19. The CDR3 runs from the conserved cysteine through the conserved F or W. A D gene is named only where the DNA matches it firmly. Part of the rows lack a size; the others show once, few, many or a class for expanded clones.

CASSVESGIAGELFF	TGTGCCAGCAGCGTAGAGTCGGGGATTGCCGGGGAGCTGTTTTTT	TRBJ2-2	-	-	TRBV9
CASSGSRNQPQHF	TGTGCCAGCAGTGGTAGCCGCAATCAGCCCCAGCATTTT	TRBJ1-5	few	-	TRBV12-3/TRBV12-4
CASSTGQYNSPLHF	TGTGCCAGCAGCACGGGACAATATAATTCACCCCTCCACTTT	TRBJ1-6	few	-	TRBV7-3
CASSQDPSVEGTNTGELFF	TGTGCCAGCAGCCAAGATCCGAGCGTTGAGGGTACGAACACCGGGGAGCTGTTTTTT	TRBJ2-2	-	-	TRBV3-1/TRBV3-2
CASSVDTERGDTQYF	TGTGCCAGCAGCGTAGACACGGAGCGGGGGGATACGCAGTATTTT	TRBJ2-3	-	TRBD2	TRBV9
CASSFLAGDYNEQFF	TGTGCCAGCAGTTTCCTAGCGGGGGACTACAATGAGCAGTTCTTC	TRBJ2-1	-	TRBD2	TRBV2
CASSLLFFYGYTF	TGTGCCAGCAGTTTATTGTTCTTCTATGGCTACACCTTC	TRBJ1-2	-	-	TRBV28
CASTRGAGEKLFF	TGTGCCAGCACCCGGGGGGCTGGTGAAAAACTGTTTTTT	TRBJ1-4	-	-	TRBV2
CASSLVLGTDTQYF	TGTGCCAGCAGCCTCGTACTCGGCACAGATACGCAGTATTTT	TRBJ2-3	-	-	TRBV7-8
CASSPTTEALGYTF	TGTGCCAGCTCACCCACGACAGAGGCCCTGGGCTACACCTTC	TRBJ1-2	-	-	TRBV18
CASSPSGGDTQYF	TGCGCCAGCAGCCCTAGCGGGGGTGATACGCAGTATTTT	TRBJ2-3	-	TRBD2	TRBV4-1
CASSPPSTGGYGYTF	TGTGCCAGCAGTCCTCCTTCGACAGGCGGGTATGGCTACACCTTC	TRBJ1-2	-	-	TRBV2
CASSLRAETSLANYGYTF	TGCGCCAGCAGCCTGCGGGCGGAGACGTCGTTGGCTAACTATGGCTACACCTTC	TRBJ1-2	-	-	TRBV5-1
CASSLDAGGKADTQYF	TGTGCCAGCAGCTTAGACGCGGGGGGGAAGGCAGATACGCAGTATTTT	TRBJ2-3	once	TRBD2	TRBV11-2
CASHRGSDEQFF	TGTGCCAGCCATAGGGGGTCTGATGAGCAGTTCTTC	TRBJ2-1	once	-	TRBV7-8
CASSLGLKQEGLGNTIYF	TGTGCCAGCAGCTTAGGCCTAAAACAGGAGGGTCTTGGAAACACCATATATTTT	TRBJ1-3	-	-	TRBV11-2
CASSLADRSASSYNSPLHF	TGCGCCAGCAGCTTGGCTGACAGGTCGGCCTCCTCCTATAATTCACCCCTCCACTTT	TRBJ1-6	once	-	TRBV5-1
CASSPGSGGYEQYF	TGTGCCAGCTCACCAGGCAGCGGGGGTTACGAGCAGTACTTC	TRBJ2-7	-	TRBD2	TRBV18
CASSFFGGYGYTF	TGTGCCAGCAGCTTTTTCGGTGGCTATGGCTACACCTTC	TRBJ1-2	few	-	TRBV5-4
CASSPRTSGGGTGELFF	TGTGCCAGTAGTCCCCGGACTAGCGGGGGAGGAACCGGGGAGCTGTTTTTT	TRBJ2-2	-	TRBD2	TRBV19
CASSPPSTGTGNTIYF	TGTGCCAGCTCACCACCGAGTACAGGGACAGGAAACACCATATATTTT	TRBJ1-3	-	-	TRBV18
CASSQGGLYNEQFF	TGCGCCAGCAGCCAAGGCGGGCTATACAATGAGCAGTTCTTC	TRBJ2-1	medium-sized	-	TRBV4-1
CSAHLEDTQYF	TGCAGTGCTCACCTAGAGGATACGCAGTATTTT	TRBJ2-3	-	-	TRBV20-1
CASQQGPYNEQFF	TGTGCCAGCCAACAGGGGCCATACAATGAGCAGTTCTTC	TRBJ2-1	-	TRBD1	TRBV6-5
CASRGQPGSYEQYF	TGTGCCAGCAGGGGACAGCCCGGGTCCTACGAGCAGTACTTC	TRBJ2-7	-	TRBD1	TRBV2
CASRSGTGTDTQYF	TGTGCCAGCAGGTCCGGGACAGGGACAGATACGCAGTATTTT	TRBJ2-3	-	TRBD1	TRBV6-5
CASSPQQGGNEQFF	TGTGCCAGTAGTCCCCAACAGGGGGGGAATGAGCAGTTCTTC	TRBJ2-1	few	-	TRBV19
CAWAPGYRGNYGYTF	TGTGCCTGGGCCCCGGGATACAGGGGCAACTATGGCTACACCTTC	TRBJ1-2	-	TRBD1	TRBV30
CASSVGVVGGKNTEAFF	TGTGCCAGCAGCGTAGGGGTTGTTGGGGGGAAGAACACTGAAGCTTTCTTT	TRBJ1-1	-	-	TRBV9
CASSLVGTGGRNIQYF	TGTGCCAGCAGCTTAGTAGGGACAGGGGGCAGAAACATTCAGTACTTC	TRBJ2-4	-	TRBD1	TRBV7-8
CASSPGTGEAQPQHF	TGTGCCAGCTCACCGGGGACAGGTGAGGCCCAACCCCAGCATTTT	TRBJ1-5	-	TRBD1	TRBV18
CASSSLGQDSPLHF	TGCGCCAGCAGCTCCCTGGGACAGGATTCACCCCTCCACTTT	TRBJ1-6	-	TRBD1	TRBV5-1
CASSSEAGTDTQYF	TGCGCCAGCAGCTCGGAGGCGGGCACAGATACGCAGTATTTT	TRBJ2-3	-	-	TRBV5-1
CASRGVRLFNQPQHF	TGTGCCAGCAGAGGGGTGCGGCTATTCAATCAGCCCCAGCATTTT	TRBJ1-5	-	-	TRBV6-5
CASSQDSIQPQHF	TGTGCCAGCAGCCAAGATTCCATCCAGCCCCAGCATTTT	TRBJ1-5	-	-	TRBV3-1/TRBV3-2